Sequencing of this TCR beta chain was carried out in a study of technical replicates of blood from several donors. Assay: immunoSEQ multiplex PCR; the TCRdb copy retains only in-frame clones and omits some. The table has fewer than 90,000 clones, around 94% seen once. Trimming cost V 3 bases and J 0 bases; bases outside gene matches: 2. The germline gives CDR1 LNHNV, CDR2 YYDKDF (reference sequence). CDR3 length: 16 amino acids. The gene calls are TRBV15 and TRBJ2-5; 12 bases map to TRBD2. Sequencing input: T cells isolated from PBMCs. This TCR was recovered from a human donor in good health. Written as DNA, the CDR3 is TGTGCCACCAGCAGGACTAGCGGGGGATACCAAGAGACCCAGTACTTC. It translates to CATSRTSGGYQETQYF.